These T cell receptor beta chains were read from a single sample in a study of cytomegalovirus exposure and HLA in healthy donors. Sequencing used immunoSEQ multiplex PCR; TCRdb keeps in-frame clones, though not all of them. The sample records 170,000 or so clones, under 80% being singletons. Sequencing input: PBMCs. Receptors were obtained from a woman aged 50 to 60 in good health and CMV-seropositive. CDR3s include the opening cysteine and the closing phenylalanine or tryptophan. The D gene is left open where the match is weak. Clone size is not always given. Where it is, it says once, few, many or a class for expanded clones.

d_call: -; cdr3_length: 12; v_call: TRBV5-5; clone_size: -; j_call: TRBJ2-3; cdr3_nt: TGTGCCAGCAGCCCTCTAGCGGATACGCAGTATTTT; cdr3_aa: CASSPLADTQYF
d_call: TRBD2; cdr3_length: 13; v_call: TRBV9; clone_size: -; j_call: TRBJ2-1; cdr3_nt: TGTGCCAGCAGCGTAGGGACTAGTACTGAGCAGTTCTTC; cdr3_aa: CASSVGTSTEQFF
d_call: -; cdr3_length: 13; v_call: TRBV30; clone_size: few; j_call: TRBJ1-4; cdr3_nt: TGTGCCTGCCAACAGGACCGAGGTGAAAAACTGTTTTTT; cdr3_aa: CACQQDRGEKLFF
d_call: -; cdr3_length: 15; v_call: TRBV7-6; clone_size: -; j_call: TRBJ1-1; cdr3_nt: TGTGCCAGCAGCCCGACCGAAGTGGGGGGCACTGAAGCTTTCTTT; cdr3_aa: CASSPTEVGGTEAFF
d_call: TRBD2; cdr3_length: 16; v_call: TRBV9; clone_size: few; j_call: TRBJ2-1; cdr3_nt: TGTGCCAGCAGCGTAGGGAGCTCCCCGGGGGGCAATGAGCAGTTCTTC; cdr3_aa: CASSVGSSPGGNEQFF
d_call: TRBD1; cdr3_length: 15; v_call: TRBV18; clone_size: -; j_call: TRBJ2-3; cdr3_nt: TGTGCCAGCTCACCACAGACAGGGGGGACAGATACGCAGTATTTT; cdr3_aa: CASSPQTGGTDTQYF
d_call: -; cdr3_length: 15; v_call: TRBV7-3; clone_size: -; j_call: TRBJ1-6; cdr3_nt: TGTGCCAGCAGCTATGGGAGTTCACAGAATTCACCCCTCCACTTT; cdr3_aa: CASSYGSSQNSPLHF
d_call: TRBD1; cdr3_length: 15; v_call: TRBV5-1; clone_size: -; j_call: TRBJ1-1; cdr3_nt: TGCGCCAGCAGATCTACTACAGGGGGAGGTACTGAAGCTTTCTTT; cdr3_aa: CASRSTTGGGTEAFF
d_call: -; cdr3_length: 14; v_call: TRBV2; clone_size: -; j_call: TRBJ1-1; cdr3_nt: TGTGCCAGCAGTGAACAGGTTATGAACACTGAAGCTTTCTTT; cdr3_aa: CASSEQVMNTEAFF
d_call: -; cdr3_length: 14; v_call: TRBV9; clone_size: -; j_call: TRBJ1-2; cdr3_nt: TGTGCCAGCAGCGTAGAGGCTGGGGCTCTCGGCTACACCTTC; cdr3_aa: CASSVEAGALGYTF
d_call: TRBD1; cdr3_length: 14; v_call: TRBV7-8; clone_size: -; j_call: TRBJ2-7; cdr3_nt: TGTGCCAGCAGCCGGGACAGAGAAGCTTACGAGCAGTACTTC; cdr3_aa: CASSRDREAYEQYF
d_call: -; cdr3_length: 14; v_call: TRBV4-1; clone_size: -; j_call: TRBJ2-7; cdr3_nt: TGCGCCAGCAGCCAAGAGGGGGGTCCCTACGAGCAGTACTTC; cdr3_aa: CASSQEGGPYEQYF
d_call: TRBD1; cdr3_length: 18; v_call: TRBV7-2; clone_size: -; j_call: TRBJ1-2; cdr3_nt: TGTGCCAGCAGCTTAGGGGCGGGGACAGGGGCCGGGAAATATGGCTACACCTTC; cdr3_aa: CASSLGAGTGAGKYGYTF
d_call: TRBD1; cdr3_length: 16; v_call: TRBV12-5; clone_size: once; j_call: TRBJ1-1; cdr3_nt: TGTGCTAGTGGTTTGCTCCTAAGACAGGGGAACACTGAAGCTTTCTTT; cdr3_aa: CASGLLLRQGNTEAFF
d_call: -; cdr3_length: 14; v_call: TRBV5-4; clone_size: -; j_call: TRBJ2-3; cdr3_nt: TGTGCCAGCACCCGGGACTTAACCACAGATACGCAGTATTTT; cdr3_aa: CASTRDLTTDTQYF
d_call: -; cdr3_length: 14; v_call: TRBV6-1; clone_size: -; j_call: TRBJ2-7; cdr3_nt: TGTGCCAGCAGTGCCGCAGGTAACTCCTACGAGCAGTACTTC; cdr3_aa: CASSAAGNSYEQYF
d_call: -; cdr3_length: 14; v_call: TRBV11-2; clone_size: -; j_call: TRBJ1-4; cdr3_nt: TGTGCCAGCAGCTTATCCAGGGGATTTGAAAAACTGTTTTTT; cdr3_aa: CASSLSRGFEKLFF
d_call: TRBD2; cdr3_length: 16; v_call: TRBV7-2; clone_size: -; j_call: TRBJ2-5; cdr3_nt: TGTGCCAGCAGCCCTGTAGCGGGGGGTATAAAAGAGACCCAGTACTTC; cdr3_aa: CASSPVAGGIKETQYF
d_call: -; cdr3_length: 14; v_call: TRBV6-5; clone_size: -; j_call: TRBJ2-2; cdr3_nt: TGTGCCAGCAAACTTCTCCAGGGAATGGGGGAGCTGTTTTTT; cdr3_aa: CASKLLQGMGELFF
d_call: -; cdr3_length: 15; v_call: TRBV7-6; clone_size: few; j_call: TRBJ1-6; cdr3_nt: TGTGCCAGCAGCCGGACAGTCCCATATAATTCACCCCTCCACTTT; cdr3_aa: CASSRTVPYNSPLHF
d_call: -; cdr3_length: 17; v_call: TRBV18; clone_size: -; j_call: TRBJ1-1; cdr3_nt: TGTGCCAGCTCACTCCGAAATACAGGGACCATGAACACTGAAGCTTTCTTT; cdr3_aa: CASSLRNTGTMNTEAFF
d_call: -; cdr3_length: 16; v_call: TRBV18; clone_size: -; j_call: TRBJ1-6; cdr3_nt: TGTGCCAGCTCACCCCGAAGTCCGGGTAGCGATTCACCCCTCCACTTT; cdr3_aa: CASSPRSPGSDSPLHF
d_call: TRBD1; cdr3_length: 17; v_call: TRBV5-6; clone_size: -; j_call: TRBJ1-1; cdr3_nt: TGTGCCAGCAGCCCTGGGACAGGGGGCTTCCTGAACACTGAAGCTTTCTTT; cdr3_aa: CASSPGTGGFLNTEAFF
d_call: -; cdr3_length: 12; v_call: TRBV5-1; clone_size: -; j_call: TRBJ2-1; cdr3_nt: TGCGCCAGCAGTAATAGCGGCAATGAGCAGTTCTTC; cdr3_aa: CASSNSGNEQFF
d_call: -; cdr3_length: 15; v_call: TRBV10-3; clone_size: -; j_call: TRBJ2-7; cdr3_nt: TGTGCCATCAGTGAGCGGCAGGGGGGATCCTACGAGCAGTACTTC; cdr3_aa: CAISERQGGSYEQYF
d_call: -; cdr3_length: 15; v_call: TRBV5-1; clone_size: -; j_call: TRBJ1-4; cdr3_nt: TGCGCCAGCACCTTGGGGGAGCGAACTAATGAAAAACTGTTTTTT; cdr3_aa: CASTLGERTNEKLFF
d_call: TRBD1; cdr3_length: 15; v_call: TRBV10-1; clone_size: -; j_call: TRBJ2-3; cdr3_nt: TGCGCCAGCAGCCCGACAGGGGCAAACACAGATACGCAGTATTTT; cdr3_aa: CASSPTGANTDTQYF
d_call: -; cdr3_length: 14; v_call: TRBV5-1; clone_size: -; j_call: TRBJ1-1; cdr3_nt: TGCGCCAGCAGTTTACAGGGCGGCTACACTGAAGCTTTCTTT; cdr3_aa: CASSLQGGYTEAFF
d_call: TRBD2; cdr3_length: 15; v_call: TRBV30; clone_size: -; j_call: TRBJ2-1; cdr3_nt: TGTGCCTGGAGTGTACTAGGAGTAGCGGGGGGTGAGCAGTTCTTC; cdr3_aa: CAWSVLGVAGGEQFF
d_call: TRBD2; cdr3_length: 15; v_call: TRBV5-1; clone_size: -; j_call: TRBJ2-5; cdr3_nt: TGCGCCAGCAGCTTGGATAGCGGGGGGCAAGAGACCCAGTACTTC; cdr3_aa: CASSLDSGGQETQYF
d_call: TRBD1; cdr3_length: 17; v_call: TRBV11-2; clone_size: -; j_call: TRBJ1-1; cdr3_nt: TGTGCCAGCAGCTTAGACAAAAACAGGGGGTTGGACACTGAAGCTTTCTTT; cdr3_aa: CASSLDKNRGLDTEAFF
d_call: TRBD2; cdr3_length: 14; v_call: TRBV5-1; clone_size: -; j_call: TRBJ2-3; cdr3_nt: TGCGCCAGCAGATCTAGCGGGGAGACAGATACGCAGTATTTT; cdr3_aa: CASRSSGETDTQYF
d_call: TRBD2; cdr3_length: 16; v_call: TRBV2; clone_size: once; j_call: TRBJ2-3; cdr3_nt: TGTGCCAGCAGTCCGGGACTAGCGGGAAGCACAGATACGCAGTATTTT; cdr3_aa: CASSPGLAGSTDTQYF
d_call: -; cdr3_length: 16; v_call: TRBV5-1; clone_size: -; j_call: TRBJ2-5; cdr3_nt: TGCGCCAGCAGCTTGGCTAGGGGGAGAGGGCAAGAGACCCAGTACTTC; cdr3_aa: CASSLARGRGQETQYF
d_call: TRBD1; cdr3_length: 14; v_call: TRBV5-8; clone_size: few; j_call: TRBJ1-1; cdr3_nt: TGTGCCAGCAGCGGCCGGGACAGGGTTATTGAAGCTTTCTTT; cdr3_aa: CASSGRDRVIEAFF
d_call: TRBD1; cdr3_length: 13; v_call: TRBV5-4; clone_size: -; j_call: TRBJ1-1; cdr3_nt: TGTGCCAGCAGCGCGGGACAGGGGGCTGAAGCTTTCTTT; cdr3_aa: CASSAGQGAEAFF
d_call: -; cdr3_length: 13; v_call: TRBV5-1; clone_size: few; j_call: TRBJ2-1; cdr3_nt: TGCGCCAGCGGGACTCTAGCAAACAATGAGCAGTTCTTC; cdr3_aa: CASGTLANNEQFF
d_call: -; cdr3_length: 14; v_call: TRBV5-4; clone_size: once; j_call: TRBJ1-5; cdr3_nt: TGTGCCAGCAGCTTGAACAGAATGAATCAGCCCCAGCATTTT; cdr3_aa: CASSLNRMNQPQHF
d_call: TRBD1; cdr3_length: 15; v_call: TRBV7-2; clone_size: -; j_call: TRBJ2-1; cdr3_nt: TGTGCCAGCAGCTCCACCGGGACAGCGTACAATGAGCAGTTCTTC; cdr3_aa: CASSSTGTAYNEQFF
d_call: TRBD1; cdr3_length: 14; v_call: TRBV9; clone_size: -; j_call: TRBJ1-2; cdr3_nt: TGTGCCAGCAGCATCCTGCAGGGGGCCGGTGGCTACACCTTC; cdr3_aa: CASSILQGAGGYTF
d_call: -; cdr3_length: 16; v_call: TRBV5-1; clone_size: -; j_call: TRBJ2-1; cdr3_nt: TGCGCCAGCAGCTTGGGGCAACTCGTACAGGAGAATGAGCAGTTCTTC; cdr3_aa: CASSLGQLVQENEQFF
d_call: -; cdr3_length: 15; v_call: TRBV7-2; clone_size: -; j_call: TRBJ2-3; cdr3_nt: TGTGCCAGCAGCTTAGCGCGCCTTAACACAGATACGCAGTATTTT; cdr3_aa: CASSLARLNTDTQYF
d_call: -; cdr3_length: 12; v_call: TRBV10-3; clone_size: few; j_call: TRBJ2-2; cdr3_nt: TGTGCGGTCGGGGGGAACACCGGGGAGCTGTTTTTT; cdr3_aa: CAVGGNTGELFF
d_call: -; cdr3_length: 14; v_call: TRBV14; clone_size: -; j_call: TRBJ1-1; cdr3_nt: TGTGCCAGCAGCCAAGGCCTCCAGGGCACTGAAGCTTTCTTT; cdr3_aa: CASSQGLQGTEAFF
d_call: -; cdr3_length: 18; v_call: TRBV4-1; clone_size: -; j_call: TRBJ2-1; cdr3_nt: TGCGCCAGCAGCCAAGGGAGACGGGGGAGAAGCTCCTACAATGAGCAGTTCTTC; cdr3_aa: CASSQGRRGRSSYNEQFF
d_call: TRBD1; cdr3_length: 16; v_call: TRBV4-2; clone_size: -; j_call: TRBJ1-2; cdr3_nt: TGTGCCAGCAGCCACCAGAATCCGGGACAGGGAAATGGCTACACCTTC; cdr3_aa: CASSHQNPGQGNGYTF
d_call: -; cdr3_length: 14; v_call: TRBV5-1; clone_size: -; j_call: TRBJ1-6; cdr3_nt: TGCGCCAGCGCCTCCGAGGGTCAAAATTCACCCCTCCACTTT; cdr3_aa: CASASEGQNSPLHF
d_call: -; cdr3_length: 15; v_call: TRBV29-1; clone_size: few; j_call: TRBJ1-2; cdr3_nt: TGCAGCGTTGAAGGGTTGCAGGGCGGACACTATGGCTACACCTTC; cdr3_aa: CSVEGLQGGHYGYTF
d_call: -; cdr3_length: 16; v_call: TRBV5-4; clone_size: -; j_call: TRBJ2-3; cdr3_nt: TGTGCCAGCAGCTTTGGGGCGGGGGCTTCCACAGATACGCAGTATTTT; cdr3_aa: CASSFGAGASTDTQYF
d_call: -; cdr3_length: 14; v_call: TRBV10-3; clone_size: once; j_call: TRBJ2-1; cdr3_nt: TGTGCCATCAGAACGGACAGTGGTGGTAATGAGCAGTTCTTC; cdr3_aa: CAIRTDSGGNEQFF
d_call: -; cdr3_length: 14; v_call: TRBV7-9; clone_size: -; j_call: TRBJ1-5; cdr3_nt: TGTGCCAGCAGCTTAAGCGGGGGCAATCAGCCCCAGCATTTT; cdr3_aa: CASSLSGGNQPQHF